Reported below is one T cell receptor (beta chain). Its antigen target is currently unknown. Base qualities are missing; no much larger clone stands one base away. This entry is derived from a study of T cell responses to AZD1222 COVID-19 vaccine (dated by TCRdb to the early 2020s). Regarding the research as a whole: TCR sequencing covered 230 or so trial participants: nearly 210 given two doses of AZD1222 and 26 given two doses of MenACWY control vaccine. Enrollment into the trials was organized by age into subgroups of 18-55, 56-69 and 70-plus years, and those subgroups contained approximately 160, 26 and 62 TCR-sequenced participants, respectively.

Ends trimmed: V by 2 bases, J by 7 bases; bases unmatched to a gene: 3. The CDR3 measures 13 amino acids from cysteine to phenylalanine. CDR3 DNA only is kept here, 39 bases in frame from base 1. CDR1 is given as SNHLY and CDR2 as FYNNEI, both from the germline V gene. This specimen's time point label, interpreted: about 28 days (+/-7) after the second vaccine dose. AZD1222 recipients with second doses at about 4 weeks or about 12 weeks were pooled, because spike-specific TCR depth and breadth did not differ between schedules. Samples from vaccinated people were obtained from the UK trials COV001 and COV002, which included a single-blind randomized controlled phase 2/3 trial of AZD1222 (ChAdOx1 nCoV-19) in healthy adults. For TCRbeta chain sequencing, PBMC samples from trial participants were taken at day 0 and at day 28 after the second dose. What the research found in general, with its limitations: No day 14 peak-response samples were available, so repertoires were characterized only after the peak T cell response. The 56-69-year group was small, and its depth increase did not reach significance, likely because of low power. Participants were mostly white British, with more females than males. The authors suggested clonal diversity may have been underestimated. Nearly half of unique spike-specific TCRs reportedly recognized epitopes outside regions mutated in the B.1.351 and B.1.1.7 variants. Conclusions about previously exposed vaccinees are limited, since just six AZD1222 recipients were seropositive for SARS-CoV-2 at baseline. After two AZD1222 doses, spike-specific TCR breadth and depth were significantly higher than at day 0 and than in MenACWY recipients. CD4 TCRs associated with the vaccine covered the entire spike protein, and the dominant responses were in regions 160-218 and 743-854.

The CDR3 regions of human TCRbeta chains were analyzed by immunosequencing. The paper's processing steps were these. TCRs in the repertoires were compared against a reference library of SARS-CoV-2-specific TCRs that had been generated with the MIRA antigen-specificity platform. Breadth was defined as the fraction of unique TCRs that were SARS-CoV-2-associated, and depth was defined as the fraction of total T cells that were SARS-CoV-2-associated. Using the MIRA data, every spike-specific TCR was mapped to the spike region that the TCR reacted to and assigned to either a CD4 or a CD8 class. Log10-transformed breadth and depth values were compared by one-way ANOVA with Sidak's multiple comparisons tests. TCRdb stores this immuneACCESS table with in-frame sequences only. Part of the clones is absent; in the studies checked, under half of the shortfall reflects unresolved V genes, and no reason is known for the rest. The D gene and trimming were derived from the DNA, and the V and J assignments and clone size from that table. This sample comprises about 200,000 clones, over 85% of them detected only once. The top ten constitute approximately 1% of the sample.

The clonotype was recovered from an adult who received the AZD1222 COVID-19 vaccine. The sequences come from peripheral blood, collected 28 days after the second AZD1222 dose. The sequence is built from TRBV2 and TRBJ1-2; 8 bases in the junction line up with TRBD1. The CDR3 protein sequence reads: CASSEKQGGGYTF. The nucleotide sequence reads TGTGCCAGCAGTGAAAAACAGGGGGGTGGCTACACCTTC.